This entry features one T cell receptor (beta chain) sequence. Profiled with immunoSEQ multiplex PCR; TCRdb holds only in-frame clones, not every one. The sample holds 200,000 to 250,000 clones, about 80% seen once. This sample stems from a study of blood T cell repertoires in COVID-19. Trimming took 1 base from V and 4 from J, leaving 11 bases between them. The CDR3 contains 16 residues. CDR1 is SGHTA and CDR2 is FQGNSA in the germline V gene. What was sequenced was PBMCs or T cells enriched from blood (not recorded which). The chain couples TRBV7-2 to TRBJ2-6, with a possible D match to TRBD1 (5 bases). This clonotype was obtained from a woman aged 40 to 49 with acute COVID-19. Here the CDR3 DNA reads TGTGCCAGCAGCTTAGTTTCAGGGTTGGGGGCCAACGTCCTGACTTTC. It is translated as CASSLVSGLGANVLTF. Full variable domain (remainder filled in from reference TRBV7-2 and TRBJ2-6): GAGVSQSPSNKVTEKGKDVELRCDPISGHTALYWYRQSLGQGLEFLIYFQGNSAPDKSGLPSDRFSAERTGGSVSTLTIQRTQQEDSAVYLCASSLVSGLGANVLTFGAGSRLTVL.